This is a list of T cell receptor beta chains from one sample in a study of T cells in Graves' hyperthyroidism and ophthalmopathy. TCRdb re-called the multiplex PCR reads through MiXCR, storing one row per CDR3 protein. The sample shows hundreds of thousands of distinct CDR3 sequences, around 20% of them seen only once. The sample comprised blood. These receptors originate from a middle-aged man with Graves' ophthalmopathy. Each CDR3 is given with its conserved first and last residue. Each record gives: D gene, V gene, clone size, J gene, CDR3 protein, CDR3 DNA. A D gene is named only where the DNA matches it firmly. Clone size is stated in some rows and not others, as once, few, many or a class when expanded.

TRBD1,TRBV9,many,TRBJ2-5,CASSSGTGAETQYF,TGTGCCAGCAGCTCCGGGACAGGGGCGGAGACCCAGTACTTC
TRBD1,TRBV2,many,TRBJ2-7,CASRSRGSYEQYF,TGTGCCAGCAGGTCCAGGGGGTCCTACGAGCAGTACTTC
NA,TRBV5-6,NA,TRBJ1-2,CASRRATNYGYTF,TGTGCCAGCAGGAGAGCGACTAACTATGGCTACACCTTC
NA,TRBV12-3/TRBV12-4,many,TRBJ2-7,CASSPRRDEQYF,TGTGCCAGCAGCCCGAGAAGGGACGAGCAGTACTTC
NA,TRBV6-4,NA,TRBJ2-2,CASSVQEGTGELFF,TGTGCCAGCAGCGTACAGGAGGGCACCGGGGAGCTGTTTTTT
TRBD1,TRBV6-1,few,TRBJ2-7,CASGHRGAEQYF,TGTGCCAGCGGCCACAGGGGGGCCGAGCAGTACTTC
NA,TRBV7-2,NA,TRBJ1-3,CASSSGGGNTIYF,TGTGCCAGCAGCTCGGGAGGCGGAAACACCATATATTTT
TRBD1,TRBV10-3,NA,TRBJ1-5,CAISESMLLQGEPQHF,TGTGCCATCAGTGAGTCGATGCTCTTGCAGGGGGAACCCCAGCATTTT
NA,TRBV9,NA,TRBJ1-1,CASSFRLGTEAFF,TGTGCCAGCAGCTTTAGGCTGGGCACTGAAGCTTTCTTT
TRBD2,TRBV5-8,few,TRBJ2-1,CASSFMGLAGGAYNEQFF,TGTGCCAGCAGCTTTATGGGACTAGCGGGAGGTGCCTACAATGAGCAGTTCTTC
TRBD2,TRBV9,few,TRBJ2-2,CASSVISGTTGELFF,TGTGCCAGCAGCGTGATTAGCGGGACCACCGGGGAGCTGTTTTTT
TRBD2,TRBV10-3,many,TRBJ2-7,CAISESRAGGGYEQYF,TGTGCCATCAGTGAGTCGAGGGCGGGAGGAGGGTACGAGCAGTACTTC
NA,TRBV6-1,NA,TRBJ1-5,CASSSQEDANQPQHF,TGTGCCAGCAGCTCACAGGAGGACGCCAATCAGCCCCAGCATTTT
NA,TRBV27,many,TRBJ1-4,CASSPKSVANEKLFF,TGTGCCAGCAGCCCCAAATCAGTGGCTAATGAAAAACTGTTTTTT
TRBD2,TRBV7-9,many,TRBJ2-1,CASSPSASGSRTYNEQFF,TGTGCCAGCAGCCCGTCGGCTAGCGGGAGTAGGACCTACAATGAGCAGTTCTTC
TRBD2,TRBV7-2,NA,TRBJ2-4,CASSPQASGALNIQYF,TGTGCCAGCAGCCCCCAGGCTAGCGGGGCCCTGAACATTCAGTACTTC
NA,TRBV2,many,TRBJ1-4,CASRPDWNEKLFF,TGTGCCAGCAGACCGGACTGGAATGAAAAACTGTTTTTT
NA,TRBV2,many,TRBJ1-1,CASRNPLLTEAFF,TGTGCCAGCCGTAATCCTCTTTTAACTGAAGCTTTCTTT
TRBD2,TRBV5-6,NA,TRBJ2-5,CASSLGTSAETQYF,TGTGCCAGCAGCCTCGGGACTAGCGCGGAGACCCAGTACTTC
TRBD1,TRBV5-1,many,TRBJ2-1,CASSPTGGNEQFF,TGCGCCAGCAGCCCGACAGGGGGCAATGAGCAGTTCTTC
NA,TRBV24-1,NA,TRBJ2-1,CATSLEGSSYNEQFF,TGTGCCACCAGCTTAGAGGGCAGCTCCTACAATGAGCAGTTCTTC
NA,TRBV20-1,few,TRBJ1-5,CSARQGIQPQHF,TGCAGTGCTAGGCAGGGTATCCAGCCCCAGCATTTT
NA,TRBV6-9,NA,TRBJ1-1,CASSSPVSFDRNTEAFF,TGTGCCAGCAGTTCCCCCGTCTCCTTCGATCGGAACACTGAAGCTTTCTTT
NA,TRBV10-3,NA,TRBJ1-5,CATRRESNQPQHF,TGTGCCACCCGACGGGAGAGCAATCAGCCCCAGCATTTT
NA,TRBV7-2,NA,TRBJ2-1,CASRRGGNAKVEQFF,TGTGCCAGCAGGAGAGGAGGGAACGCGAAGGTGGAGCAGTTCTTC
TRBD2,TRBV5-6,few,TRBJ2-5,CASSLTSVQETQYF,TGTGCCAGCAGCTTGACTAGCGTCCAAGAGACCCAGTACTTC
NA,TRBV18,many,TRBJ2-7,CASSPSAGFGYEQYF,TGTGCCAGCTCACCTAGCGCCGGGTTTGGTTACGAGCAGTACTTC